A selection of T cell receptor beta chains follows, all from one sample in a study of Graves' ophthalmopathy and Graves' hyperthyroidism. TCRdb re-called the multiplex PCR reads with MiXCR, one entry per CDR3 protein. The table has over 650,000 distinct CDR3 sequences, about 40% seen once. Sequenced input: peripheral blood. The origin of the receptors is an adult man with Graves' ophthalmopathy. The conserved cysteine and the conserved F or W are not part of the CDR3 here. A D gene is named only where the DNA matches it firmly.

J gene	V gene	D gene	CDR3 protein
TRBJ2-3	TRBV10-3	NA	AITQMGGDTQY
TRBJ1-3	TRBV25-1	TRBD1	ASSESGTGVSGNTIY
TRBJ1-1	TRBV25-1	TRBD1	ASSPHETEAGGATF
TRBJ2-2	TRBV25-1	NA	ASSYGAGRDTGELF
TRBJ1-2	TRBV10-2	NA	ASSESSLSEIEGPRGYT
TRBJ1-3	TRBV20-1	NA	SARRGGGNTIY
TRBJ2-7	TRBV29-1	TRBD1	SVSRGRGELY
TRBJ2-5	TRBV7-9	TRBD1	ASSRSTTGTQTQY
TRBJ1-6	TRBV4-1	NA	ASSHPGDSPLH
TRBJ1-1	TRBV6-2/TRBV6-3	TRBD1	ASSRTGSTREAF
TRBJ2-2	TRBV9	TRBD1	ASSKDRADTGELF
TRBJ1-5	TRBV27	TRBD1	ASRGQGGRGQH
TRBJ1-5	TRBV7-9	NA	ASSLGRAGNQPQH
TRBJ1-2	TRBV7-2	TRBD1	ASRPDRDDYGYT
TRBJ1-1	TRBV20-1	NA	SAGGPWNTEAF
TRBJ2-7	TRBV2	TRBD2	ASSTGLAYNEQY
TRBJ1-1	TRBV10-3	NA	ASSYGLAMNTEAF
TRBJ1-1	TRBV29-1	NA	SVVPRGRYTEAF
TRBJ1-1	TRBV29-1	NA	SVEDSMNTEAF
TRBJ1-5	TRBV24-1	NA	ANGDPQGGDQPQH
TRBJ2-7	TRBV9	TRBD2	ASSPGIAGASYEQY
TRBJ2-7	TRBV2	TRBD2	ASSQPGLAGKQQY
TRBJ1-5	TRBV10-3	NA	ATLRGGQETQH
TRBJ2-5	TRBV7-9	TRBD1	ASRLGTGSPKY
TRBJ2-7	TRBV12-3/TRBV12-4	NA	ASSLAHDEQY
TRBJ2-5	TRBV5-1	NA	ASSLGGGWTQETQY
TRBJ2-2	TRBV6-6	NA	ASSYPSGGVTGELF
TRBJ2-7	TRBV5-1	TRBD2	ASSPLSGGLSYEQY
TRBJ1-4	TRBV10-3	NA	AISDGGFQTNEKLF
TRBJ1-1	TRBV25-1	TRBD1	ATRSGTGRTF
TRBJ2-5	TRBV5-1	TRBD1	ASSSTGIQETQY
TRBJ1-5	TRBV20-1	NA	SARPNAAESNQPQH
TRBJ2-5	TRBV24-1	NA	ATSGVQETQY
TRBJ1-4	TRBV2	NA	ASSEETGGFNEKLF
TRBJ1-1	TRBV6-5	NA	ASSYWGQPNTEAF
TRBJ1-5	TRBV15	NA	ATSIDRPWPQH
TRBJ1-5	TRBV7-2	NA	ASSLEGGNSNQPQH
TRBJ2-5	TRBV5-1	NA	ASSQTQGTQY
TRBJ1-5	TRBV7-3	TRBD1	ARAQGTGRNQPQH
TRBJ2-5	TRBV10-3	NA	AISAPGVGETQY
TRBJ1-2	TRBV20-1	NA	SASRENYGYT
TRBJ2-5	TRBV5-1	NA	ASSPLSQETQY
TRBJ1-1	TRBV25-1	TRBD1	ASSGGTGLNTEAF
TRBJ2-2	TRBV10-3	NA	AIREQTNTGELF
TRBJ2-5	TRBV5-4	NA	ASSGDLTQETQY
TRBJ1-2	TRBV12-3/TRBV12-4	TRBD1	ASSRQGAFGYT
TRBJ1-2	TRBV9	TRBD1	ASSQGSKAGTGRGYT
TRBJ1-1	TRBV4-2	NA	ASSQDQASGGTEAF
TRBJ1-2	TRBV10-3	NA	AISESGGNYGYT
TRBJ2-3	TRBV7-2	TRBD1	ASSSTGTGRTAAADTQY
TRBJ2-5	TRBV5-1	TRBD2	ASSLRSGTQETQY
TRBJ2-7	TRBV7-9	TRBD1	ASSQRGQGKGEQY
TRBJ2-7	TRBV5-1	TRBD2	ASSPGAGGHEQY